This TCR beta chain was retrieved from a study of control samples from healthy donors and cancer patients. Some clones are missing from TCRdb's copy, which holds only in-frame ones; the method was immunoSEQ multiplex PCR. The data hold roughly 100,000 clones, with just over 90% observed a single time. A few counts support this clone. The source of this sequence is a woman in her thirties in good health. Sequencing used blood.

The CDR3 region has the DNA TGTGCCATCGGAGGGGGGCTGAATCAGCCCCAGCATTTT. Protein: CAIGGGLNQPQHF. The chain joins TRBV10-3 to TRBJ1-5, with D possibly matching TRBD1 (6 bases). CDR1 is ENHRY and CDR2 is SYGVKD in the germline V gene. The V and J ends lost 8 bases and 4 bases respectively, with 12 bases between them. The CDR3 covers 13 residues.